This entry describes one T cell receptor (beta chain). Its antigen remains unknown. This entry belongs to a study of blood T cells in healthy people across ages. Study-wide points: Age advanced and TCR beta diversity per million T cells fell, roughly linearly. The long-lived group displayed more naive CD4+ cells, plus higher diversity, than the aged donors did.

CDR3 size: 12 residues. Germline V CDR1 and CDR2: MNHEY, SMNVEV (reference sequence). PBMCs numbering at least 6 million were isolated per sample. A sample-barcoded 5' primer and a J-beta primer mix were used in a second PCR of roughly 7 to 11 cycles. TCRdb redid the calling of the 5' RACE reads with MiXCR, one entry per CDR3 protein. The data show almost 550,000 distinct CDR3 sequences, 20% to 30% seen once. These records were also assigned to another study, of T cells of mothers and their children. That source adds: A few healthy Caucasian mothers, along with their six children, served as the donors.

The specimen was blood. This receptor was identified in a boy between 10 and 17 years old in good health. This chain connects TRBV27 to TRBJ2-1; 8 nucleotides match TRBD2. The end of the DNA is better explained by TRBJ2-7, so the J call may be wrong. The CDR3 loop is CASRGTSYEQYF. CDR3 DNA sequence: TGTGCCAGCAGGGGGACTAGCTACGAGCAGTACTTC.